The 15 T cell receptor beta chains in this list originate from one sample, sequenced in a study of cytomegalovirus exposure and HLA in healthy donors. The table came from immunoSEQ multiplex PCR; TCRdb's copy has only in-frame clones and leaves some out. Here the sample spans roughly 240,000 clones, about 87% being singletons. The sequenced sample was PBMCs. All receptors derive from a man aged 18 to 35 in good health and CMV-seronegative.

This chain connects TRBV12-5 to TRBJ2-3; 8 nucleotides match TRBD2. The length of the CDR3 is 15 residues. V was clipped by 6 bases and J by 2 bases; unmatched bases: 7. CDR1 and CDR2 (germline): LGHNT, FRNRAP. The chain's CDR3 is CASGETSAFTDTQYF. In nucleotides, the CDR3 is TGTGCTAGTGGAGAGACTAGCGCATTCACAGATACGCAGTATTTT.

This chain joins TRBV29-1 and TRBJ2-3; the match to TRBD2 covers 13 bases. This CDR3 spans 18 amino acids. V lost 0 bases and J lost 2; bases outside the gene matches: 8. Germline V gene lookup returns CDR1 SQVTM and CDR2 ANQGSEA. CDR3 in amino acids: CSVEDWGLAGLLTDTQYF. The CDR3 DNA reads TGCAGCGTTGAAGATTGGGGACTAGCGGGACTACTCACAGATACGCAGTATTTT.

The V call is TRBV9, the J call TRBJ2-7, with 9 bases identical to TRBD1. There are 12 residues in the CDR3. The V and J ends lost 8 bases and 8 bases, in that order; junction bases with no gene match: 8. Germline CDR1 and CDR2: SGDLS and YYNGEE. This CDR3 reads CARTGGLTKQYF. In DNA, the CDR3 is TGTGCCAGGACAGGGGGGCTTACGAAGCAGTACTTC.

The rearrangement links TRBV28 to TRBJ1-2; D perhaps matches TRBD1 (5 bases). Germline V gene sequence: CDR1 MDHEN, CDR2 SYDVKM. The length of the CDR3 is 14 residues. V shed 3 bases and J shed 2 bases, with 10 bases lying between them. The CDR3 DNA reads as TGTGCCAGCAGTTTCCAGGGTGAGAACTATGGCTACACCTTC. Protein sequence: CASSFQGENYGYTF.

The rearrangement joins TRBV6-6 to TRBJ1-4; no clear D. V dropped 5 bases and J dropped 8 bases, with 18 bases sitting between them. CDR3 length equals 15 residues. Germline lookup yields CDR1 MNHNY and CDR2 SVGAGI (reference sequence). CDR3 residues: CASSPGLAGGEKLFF. DNA of the CDR3: TGTGCCAGCAGTCCCGGGTTGGCAGGAGGGGAAAAACTGTTTTTT.

This clone occurred a few times. The chain uses TRBV13 and TRBJ1-2; unclear D gene. Germline loops: CDR1 PRHDT, CDR2 FYEKMQ (reference sequence). The V end was cut by 2 bases, the J end by 4 bases, with 11 bases between. The CDR3 runs 14 residues. The CDR3 region is CASSLRGVSYGYTF. The CDR3 nucleotides are TGTGCCAGCAGCTTACGCGGGGTGAGCTATGGCTACACCTTC.

The rearrangement joins TRBV28 to TRBJ2-7; 7 positions agree with TRBD1. Germline trimming cut 6 bases from V and 0 bases from J; bases unmatched to any gene: 8. Germline-derived CDR1 and CDR2 are MDHEN and SYDVKM. The CDR3 consists of 15 residues. CDR3 protein: CASSRTGQFSYEQYF. The CDR3, as DNA: TGTGCCAGCAGCCGAACGGGACAGTTCTCCTACGAGCAGTACTTC.

This rearrangement joins TRBV28 to TRBJ2-7, with a tentative D call TRBD1 (5 bases). The germline V and J ends were trimmed by 7 bases and 7 bases, with 11 bases remaining between them. Germline values: CDR1 MDHEN, CDR2 SYDVKM. The CDR3 spans 11 residues. The CDR3 region has the DNA TGTGCCAGCATAAGGGGCGAAGAGCAGTACTTC. Protein: CASIRGEEQYF.

Turning to this clone: The same CDR3 arises from other DNA sequences in this sample as well. V usage is TRBV28 and J usage is TRBJ1-5, with a tentative D call TRBD1 (5 bases). Germline V lookup: CDR1 MDHEN, CDR2 SYDVKM. V was trimmed by 2 bases and J by 6 bases, leaving 5 bases between them. The CDR3 consists of 12 residues. As DNA, the CDR3 is TGTGCCAGCAGTTTACAGGGTCAGCCCCAGCATTTT. This sequence encodes CASSLQGQPQHF.

The chain carries TRBV9 and TRBJ2-1, with 8 bases identical to TRBD2. The CDR3 sequence is 12 residues long. V shed 0 bases, J shed 15 bases, and the junction held 5 bases outside the gene matches. In germline, CDR1 is SGDLS, CDR2 YYNGEE. The CDR3, as DNA: TGTGCCAGCAGCGTAGACGGGGGGGTGAGGTTCTTC. Its protein product is CASSVDGGVRFF.

The rearrangement uses TRBV28 and TRBJ1-5; TRBD1 is a possible D gene (5 bases). CDR3 length: 14 amino acids. Germline V CDR1 and CDR2: MDHEN, SYDVKM. Between the trimmed V and J ends, which lost 11 bases and 0 bases, there was a span of 14 bases. CDR3 in DNA: TGTGCCGCCTCGAAGGGGTATAGCAATCAGCCCCAGCATTTT. The encoded protein is CAASKGYSNQPQHF. Drawing the rest from reference TRBV28 and TRBJ1-5, the complete variable domain is DVKVTQSSRYLVKRTGEKVFLECVQDMDHENMFWYRQDPGLGLRLIYFSYDVKMKEKGDIPEGYSVSREKKERFSLILESASTNQTSMYLCAASKGYSNQPQHFGDGTRLSIL.

J is TRBJ1-5 and V is TRBV19; possibly TRBD1 for D (5 bases). Germline V gives CDR1 LNHDA, CDR2 SQIVND (reference sequence). V gave up 8 bases and J gave up 6 bases, with 23 bases separating them. This CDR3 comprises 16 residues. The CDR3 is CASYSGQGLFGQPQHF. In DNA, the CDR3 is TGTGCCAGTTACTCAGGGCAGGGATTGTTTGGTCAGCCCCAGCATTTT. The full variable domain, with the rest looked up from reference TRBV19 and TRBJ1-5, is DGGITQSPKYLFRKEGQNVTLSCEQNLNHDAMYWYRQDPGQGLRLIYYSQIVNDFQKGDIAEGYSVSREKKESFPLTVTSAQKNPTAFYLCASYSGQGLFGQPQHFGDGTRLSIL.

The chain couples TRBV28 to TRBJ2-1; 7 nucleotides align to TRBD1. The V segment lost 4 bases and the J segment 2 bases; nucleotides outside the gene matches: 5. The CDR3 length is 15 residues. Germline CDR1 and CDR2: MDHEN and SYDVKM. CDR3 sequence (DNA): TGTGCCAGCAGTTCCCCGACAGGGACCTACAATGAGCAGTTCTTC. This codes for CASSSPTGTYNEQFF. Full variable domain (remainder filled in from reference TRBV28 and TRBJ2-1): DVKVTQSSRYLVKRTGEKVFLECVQDMDHENMFWYRQDPGLGLRLIYFSYDVKMKEKGDIPEGYSVSREKKERFSLILESASTNQTSMYLCASSSPTGTYNEQFFGPGTRLTVL.

DNA of the CDR3: TGCGCCAGCAGCCCGGCTGGGAGGAGCTCCTACAATGAGCAGTTCTTC. Its translation: CASSPAGRSSYNEQFF. This chain links TRBV4-3 with TRBJ2-1; D might be TRBD2 (6 bases). Per the germline V gene, CDR1 is LGHNA and CDR2 is YSLEER. The V gene lost 4 bases and the J gene lost 0 bases, with 13 bases spanning the gap. The CDR3 spans 16 residues.

The chain links TRBV18 to TRBJ2-7; D may be TRBD1 (6 bases). CDR3 length: 13 residues. Germline-derived CDR1 and CDR2 are KGHSH and LQKENI. V was shortened by 2 bases and J by 4 bases, with 9 bases between the two germline ends. CDR3 sequence reads: CASSPGTFYEQYF. The CDR3 bases are TGTGCCAGCTCACCAGGGACATTTTACGAGCAGTACTTC.